This is a list of T cell receptor beta chains from one sample in a study of beta chain features in type 1 diabetes. Profiled with immunoSEQ multiplex PCR; TCRdb holds only in-frame clones, not every one. The data hold about half a million clones, with about an eighth observed a single time. Sequencing was performed on naive CD4+ T cells from blood. The receptor set was obtained from a woman under 30 in good health. The CDR3 runs from the conserved cysteine through the conserved F or W. D genes are given only for firm matches. Rows give clone size only sometimes, using once, few, many, or a class for an expanded clone.

V gene,J gene,D gene,clone size,CDR3 DNA,CDR3 protein
TRBV7-9,TRBJ1-6,-,-,TGTGCCAGCAGCTTCGCATCAATAATTAATTCACCCCTCCACTTT,CASSFASIINSPLHF
TRBV9,TRBJ2-1,TRBD1,few,TGTGCCAGCAGTGGAGTCGGGACAGGGCTATGGAATGAGCAGTTCTTC,CASSGVGTGLWNEQFF
TRBV7-6,TRBJ1-4,-,-,TGTGCCAGCAGCTTAGCGGGCAAAACTGAAAAACTGTTTTTT,CASSLAGKTEKLFF
TRBV27,TRBJ2-5,TRBD1,few,TGTGCCAGCAGTTCCAGGACAGGACACGAGACCCAGTACTTC,CASSSRTGHETQYF
TRBV9,TRBJ1-2,-,few,TGTGCCAGCAGCCCTCGTGGGGTTATCTATGGCTACACCTTC,CASSPRGVIYGYTF
TRBV5-1,TRBJ2-3,-,-,TGCGCCAGCAGCTTGGCCCGAGCTACAGATACGCAGTATTTT,CASSLARATDTQYF
TRBV9,TRBJ2-7,-,few,TGTGCCAGCAGCGTAGGGGGCTACGAGCAGTACTTC,CASSVGGYEQYF
TRBV5-4,TRBJ2-1,TRBD2,few,TGTGCCAGCAGCTCCGACAGGACTAGCGGGAGCAATGAGCAGTTCTTC,CASSSDRTSGSNEQFF
TRBV30,TRBJ2-3,-,-,TGTGCCTGGAACAGAGACTTCACAGATACGCAGTATTTT,CAWNRDFTDTQYF
TRBV11-3,TRBJ2-5,-,-,TGTGCCAGCAGCTTAGGCGGTCCTGGACTCGCACTTGGGGAGACCCAGTACTTC,CASSLGGPGLALGETQYF
TRBV15,TRBJ2-5,-,few,TGTGCCACCAGCGGTCGGCTAGCGAGGGGCGAGACCCAGTACTTC,CATSGRLARGETQYF
TRBV5-5,TRBJ2-1,-,few,TGTGCCAGCAGCCGCCAAGAACCGGCACGCAATGAGCAGTTCTTC,CASSRQEPARNEQFF
TRBV14,TRBJ2-2,-,few,TGTGCCAGCAGCGGTGCGGAGGGTTACACCGGGGAGCTGTTTTTT,CASSGAEGYTGELFF
TRBV7-3,TRBJ2-1,TRBD2,few,TGTGCCAGCAGCTTCCGGACTAGCGGGACCAATGAGCAGTTCTTC,CASSFRTSGTNEQFF
TRBV7-2,TRBJ2-1,-,-,TGTGCCAGCAGCTTAGCGCAATTGGTCTCTGGTGAGCAGTTCTTC,CASSLAQLVSGEQFF
TRBV11-1,TRBJ2-1,TRBD2,-,TGTGCCAGCAGCTCACACGGGACTAGCGGGAATGAGCAGTTCTTC,CASSSHGTSGNEQFF
TRBV30,TRBJ1-3,-,-,TGTGCCTGGAGTGTAGCCGGGTCGCCTGGGAACACCATATATTTT,CAWSVAGSPGNTIYF
TRBV7-2,TRBJ2-5,TRBD2,-,TGCGCCAGCAGCCAAGATACCCTAGCGGGAGACCAGGAGACCCAGTACTTC,CASSQDTLAGDQETQYF
TRBV25-1,TRBJ1-3,-,few,TGTGCCAGCAGCTACACGAGCTCTGGAAACACCATATATTTT,CASSYTSSGNTIYF
TRBV6-5,TRBJ1-3,-,few,TGTGCCAGCAGTTACCTGACCGCGCGCTCTGGAAACACCATATATTTT,CASSYLTARSGNTIYF
TRBV28,TRBJ2-5,TRBD1,-,TGTGCCAGCAGTCCCGCCAGGGGGCATGTGGTGACCCAGTACTTC,CASSPARGHVVTQYF
TRBV7-2,TRBJ2-7,TRBD2,-,TGTGCCAGCAGCCAAGGACTAGCCGTGGACGAGCAGTACTTC,CASSQGLAVDEQYF
TRBV18,TRBJ2-7,-,-,TGTGCCAGCTCTTACCTCAGCACAGGGAGCTCCTACGAGCAGTACTTC,CASSYLSTGSSYEQYF
TRBV4-1,TRBJ1-4,TRBD1,-,TGCGCCAGCAGTTCCGGGACAGGGAAGACAACTAATGAAAAACTGTTTTTT,CASSSGTGKTTNEKLFF
TRBV2,TRBJ2-1,TRBD1,-,TGTGCCAGCAGGCAGGCAGGGGGTGAGCAGTTCTTC,CASRQAGGEQFF
TRBV29-1,TRBJ1-2,-,-,TGCAGCGTTGCGACTGAAGAGGTCAACTATGGCTACACCTTC,CSVATEEVNYGYTF
TRBV7-2,TRBJ2-2,-,-,TGTGCCAGCAGCTTAAGTCGTCGGGGAGCCGGGGAGCTGTTTTTT,CASSLSRRGAGELFF
TRBV5-1,TRBJ2-3,TRBD1,-,TGCGCCAGCAAGCGAACCATTGGACAGGGCACAGATACGCAGTATTTT,CASKRTIGQGTDTQYF
TRBV7-9,TRBJ1-5,-,-,TGTGCCAGCAGCTTGGGCGGAGACAATCAGCCCCAGCATTTT,CASSLGGDNQPQHF
TRBV9,TRBJ2-3,-,-,TGTGCCAGCAGCGTAGTTAGTCTGGATACGCAGTATTTT,CASSVVSLDTQYF
TRBV19,TRBJ2-1,TRBD1,-,TGTGCCAGTAGTGCCGACAGGGGGAGAGCCTACAATGAGCAGTTCTTC,CASSADRGRAYNEQFF
TRBV10-3,TRBJ1-2,-,few,TGTGCCATCAGTGAGTCGAGGCCGGGCTACACCTTC,CAISESRPGYTF
TRBV7-9,TRBJ1-6,TRBD1,few,TGTGCCAGCAGCTTATACAGGGGAGGATCACCCCTCCACTTT,CASSLYRGGSPLHF
TRBV4-2,TRBJ2-1,TRBD2,few,TGTGCCAGCAGCCAAAAACTAGCGGGAGCGTACAATGAGCAGTTCTTC,CASSQKLAGAYNEQFF
TRBV28,TRBJ2-1,TRBD1,few,TGTGCCAGCAGTGGGGACAGGGTTTGGTATGAGCAGTTCTTC,CASSGDRVWYEQFF
TRBV15,TRBJ1-1,-,-,TGTGCCACCAGCCGCGACAGACTGAACACTGAAGCTTTCTTT,CATSRDRLNTEAFF
TRBV15,TRBJ2-5,-,few,TGTGCCACCAGCAGAGGAGGAGGAACCCAAGAGACCCAGTACTTC,CATSRGGGTQETQYF
TRBV30,TRBJ2-1,-,-,TGTGCCTGGAGTGTAGGGGGCGGCGGGACCCGAGGGGATGAGCAGTTCTTC,CAWSVGGGGTRGDEQFF
TRBV9,TRBJ1-1,-,-,TGTGCCAGCAGCCCAGGGGACATAGGAGACACTGAAGCTTTCTTT,CASSPGDIGDTEAFF
TRBV9,TRBJ1-1,TRBD1,once,TGTGCCAGCAGCACCAGGGGACAGATGAACACTGAAGCTTTCTTT,CASSTRGQMNTEAFF
TRBV4-2,TRBJ2-4,TRBD2,few,TGTGCCAGCAGTCTATTAGCGGGAAGGGTTCCTCAAAACATTCAGTACTTC,CASSLLAGRVPQNIQYF
TRBV2,TRBJ2-5,-,few,TGTGCCAGCAGTCCGCTAGAGACCCAGTACTTC,CASSPLETQYF
TRBV27,TRBJ2-5,-,few,TGTGCCAGCAGTTCAACTAGGTTCCAAGAGACCCAGTACTTC,CASSSTRFQETQYF
TRBV15,TRBJ2-7,-,-,TGTGCCACCAGCAGAGACGCAGGGACGGGGTACGAGCAGTACTTC,CATSRDAGTGYEQYF
TRBV7-2,TRBJ2-1,-,few,TGTGCCAGCAGCTTAGCCGGACTAAGGGAGTTCTTC,CASSLAGLREFF
TRBV19,TRBJ1-2,TRBD1,few,TGTGCCAGTAGTACCACCGGGACAGGGGTAGGAGGCTACACCTTC,CASSTTGTGVGGYTF
TRBV7-2,TRBJ1-3,-,-,TGTGCCAGCAGCTCAGTTTCGGGAATCTCTGGAAACACCATATATTTT,CASSSVSGISGNTIYF
TRBV14,TRBJ2-4,-,few,TGTGCCAGCAGCCCCCTCGGGGGTACCAAAAACATTCAGTACTTC,CASSPLGGTKNIQYF
TRBV5-4,TRBJ2-1,TRBD2,-,TGTGCCAGCAGCTGGTTAGCGGGGAGCTCCTACAATGAGCAGTTCTTC,CASSWLAGSSYNEQFF
TRBV20-1,TRBJ2-7,-,-,TGCAGTGCACCGAAAAACTACGAGCAGTACTTC,CSAPKNYEQYF
TRBV4-3,TRBJ1-4,-,few,TGCGCCAGCAGAGCAACGGGAGGGATTAATGAAAAACTGTTTTTT,CASRATGGINEKLFF